This TCR beta chain is from a study of radiation and T cells in renal cell carcinoma. The study, taken as a whole, reports: Pretreatment tumor biopsies were lacking, so baseline clonotypes are unknown. In blood, top tumor clones expanded by 2 weeks, shrinking by 4.

Generated by immunoSEQ multiplex PCR, the TCRdb table keeps only in-frame clones and is missing some. Found here are about 77,000 clones, 83% of them singletons; the top ten hold more than 2%. Indicated time point: blood 4 weeks post-SBRT, at nephrectomy. As to treatment: 15 Gy SBRT to primary tumor, nephrectomy 4 weeks later. Nephrectomy followed 15 Gy stereotactic body radiation by 4 weeks. Serial blood draws occurred at baseline and 2 and 4 weeks post-SBRT. Germline V gives CDR1 KGHSH, CDR2 LQKENI. This CDR3 is 15 amino acids long. V was clipped by 4 bases and J by 4 bases; unmatched bases: 7. About this clone itself: Its antigen is unknown.

The rearrangement joins TRBV18 to TRBJ2-5; 9 bases match TRBD1. This specimen consisted of blood, obtained from a patient whose treatment included radiotherapy and nephrectomy. The TCR sequence derives from a woman aged 60-70 years with renal cell carcinoma. The CDR3 DNA reads as TGTGCCAGCTCACTTGGACAGGGGAAAGGAGAGACCCAGTACTTC. Its translation is CASSLGQGKGETQYF.